This T cell receptor beta chain was profiled in a study of OX40 agonist ivuxolimab in advanced cancers. The overall study: Hepatocellular carcinoma, melanoma, renal cell or head and neck cancer occurred in dose-escalation patients.

Profiling relied on immunoSEQ multiplex PCR, and the TCRdb table lists in-frame clones only, not all of them. Of around 64,000 clones listed, 84% are singletons. After removal of 2 bases from V and 4 bases from J, the junction contained 8 bases not matched to a gene. The CDR3 is made up of 14 amino acids. The V gene's germline CDR1 is GTSNPN and CDR2 SVGIG (reference sequence). On this clone itself: Antigen: not known.

General observations from the study: There were, on average, more expanded clones in CD8+ T cells than in CD4+.

Patients with a history of autoimmune disease or on systemic immunosuppression were excluded. The chain joins TRBV30 to TRBJ2-7; 7 bases are shared with TRBD2. The sample consisted of CD4+ or CD8+ T cells sorted from blood, taken in a trial of the OX40 agonist ivuxolimab. The TCR sequence derives from an adult with an advanced solid tumor such as melanoma, head and neck, liver or kidney cancer. CDR3 sequence reads: CAWSHNGRSYEQYF. As DNA, the CDR3 is TGTGCCTGGAGTCATAACGGGAGGAGTTACGAGCAGTACTTC.